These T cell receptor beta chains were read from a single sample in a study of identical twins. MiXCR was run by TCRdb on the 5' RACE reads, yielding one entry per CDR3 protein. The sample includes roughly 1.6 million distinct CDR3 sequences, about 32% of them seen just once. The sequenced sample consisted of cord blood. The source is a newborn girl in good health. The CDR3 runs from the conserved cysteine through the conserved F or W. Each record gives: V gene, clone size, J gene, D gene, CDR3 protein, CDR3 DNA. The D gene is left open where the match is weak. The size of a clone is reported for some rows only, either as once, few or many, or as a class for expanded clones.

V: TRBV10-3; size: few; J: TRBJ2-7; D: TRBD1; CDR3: CAISDGQGVSSYEQYF; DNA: TGTGCCATCAGTGACGGGCAGGGGGTAAGCTCCTACGAGCAGTACTTC
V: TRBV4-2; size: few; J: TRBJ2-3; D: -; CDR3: CASSHLRLRSADTQYF; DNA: TGTGCCAGCAGCCACTTACGGCTACGGAGCGCAGATACGCAGTATTTT
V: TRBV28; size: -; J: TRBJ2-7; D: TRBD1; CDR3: CASTLTGVGVSPYEQYF; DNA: TGTGCCAGCACCCTTACAGGGGTAGGGGTTAGCCCCTACGAGCAGTACTTC
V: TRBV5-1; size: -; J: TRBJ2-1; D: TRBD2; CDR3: CASSLSAGGLEQFF; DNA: TGCGCCAGCAGCTTATCAGCGGGGGGCTTAGAGCAGTTCTTC
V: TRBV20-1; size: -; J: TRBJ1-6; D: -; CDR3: CSPRTWAHSPLHF; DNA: TGCAGTCCGAGGACATGGGCCCACTCACCCCTCCACTTT
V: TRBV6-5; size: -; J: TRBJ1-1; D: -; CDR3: CASSYAGITEAFF; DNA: TGTGCCAGCAGTTACGCGGGGATTACTGAAGCTTTCTTT
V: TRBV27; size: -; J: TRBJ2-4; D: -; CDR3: CASSATFGNIQYF; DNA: TGTGCCAGCAGTGCAACTTTCGGGAACATTCAGTACTTC
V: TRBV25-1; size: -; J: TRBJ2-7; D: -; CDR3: CASSGHVRVNEQYF; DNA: TGTGCCAGCAGTGGACATGTCCGAGTTAACGAGCAGTACTTC
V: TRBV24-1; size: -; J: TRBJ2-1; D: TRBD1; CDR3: CATSDPHSRTGGNERFF; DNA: TGTGCCACCAGTGATCCTCACTCTCGGACAGGGGGCAATGAGCGGTTCTTC
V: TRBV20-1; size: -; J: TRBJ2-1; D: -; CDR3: CSARDPSRTEGDNEQFF; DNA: TGCAGTGCTAGAGACCCTAGCCGGACCGAAGGGGACAATGAGCAGTTCTTC
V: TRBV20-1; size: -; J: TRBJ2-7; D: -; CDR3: CSARWAFGEQYF; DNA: TGCAGTGCTAGATGGGCGTTCGGGGAGCAGTACTTC
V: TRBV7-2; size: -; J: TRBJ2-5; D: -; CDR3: CASSLDLATYNEQYF; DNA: TGTGCCAGCAGCTTAGACCTAGCCACCTACAATGAGCAGTACTTC
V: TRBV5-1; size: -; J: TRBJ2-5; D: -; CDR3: CASSLTTHLDEQYF; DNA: TGCGCCAGCAGCCTAACCACCCACTTGGATGAGCAGTACTTC
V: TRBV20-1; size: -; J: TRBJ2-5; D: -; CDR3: CSARAGGYQETQYF; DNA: TGCAGTGCTAGGGCAGGGGGGTACCAAGAGACCCAGTACTTC
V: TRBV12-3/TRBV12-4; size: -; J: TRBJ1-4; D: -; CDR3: CASSPQQGGKLFF; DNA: TGTGCCAGCAGCCCCCAACAGGGAGGCAAACTGTTTTTT
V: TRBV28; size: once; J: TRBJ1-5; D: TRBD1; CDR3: CASRIRTFTGVGQPQHF; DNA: TGTGCCAGCCGGATCCGCACATTCACAGGGGTCGGCCAGCCCCAGCATTTT
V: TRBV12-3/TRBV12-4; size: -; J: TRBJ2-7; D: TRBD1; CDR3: CASRQGCEQYF; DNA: TGTGCCAGTAGACAGGGTTGCGAGCAGTACTTC
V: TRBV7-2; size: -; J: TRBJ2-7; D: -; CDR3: CASSPLLWGGVIYEQYF; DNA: TGTGCCAGCAGCCCCCTTCTTTGGGGGGGCGTTATATACGAGCAGTACTTC
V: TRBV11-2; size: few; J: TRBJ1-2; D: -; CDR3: CASSLGIDGYTF; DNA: TGTGCCAGCAGCTTAGGGATAGACGGCTACACCTTC
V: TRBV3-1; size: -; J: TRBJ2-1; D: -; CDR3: CASRPSLGATNEQFF; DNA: TGTGCCAGCAGACCGAGCTTGGGTGCGACCAATGAGCAGTTCTTC
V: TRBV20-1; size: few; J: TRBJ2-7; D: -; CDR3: CSGRDRLRNEQYF; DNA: TGCAGTGGGAGGGACAGACTAAGGAACGAGCAGTACTTC
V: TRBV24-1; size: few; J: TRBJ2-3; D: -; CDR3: CATSATGWDTDTQYF; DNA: TGTGCCACCAGTGCCACAGGATGGGATACAGATACGCAGTATTTT
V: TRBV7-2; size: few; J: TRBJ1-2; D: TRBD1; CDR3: CASSLWGQTYGYTF; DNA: TGTGCCAGCAGCTTATGGGGACAGACCTATGGCTACACCTTC
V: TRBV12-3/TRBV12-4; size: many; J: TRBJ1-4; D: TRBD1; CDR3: CASSRTGENEKLFF; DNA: TGTGCCAGCAGTCGGACAGGGGAAAACGAAAAACTGTTTTTT
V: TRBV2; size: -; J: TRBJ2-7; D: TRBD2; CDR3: CASTEEVAGAYEQYF; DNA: TGTGCCAGCACCGAGGAGGTAGCGGGGGCCTACGAGCAGTACTTC
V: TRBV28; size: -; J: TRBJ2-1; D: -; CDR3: CASIFDGTTNEQFF; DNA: TGTGCCAGCATTTTTGACGGGACGACTAATGAGCAGTTCTTC
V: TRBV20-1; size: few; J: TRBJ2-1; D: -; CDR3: CSASPGGGRGYNEQFF; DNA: TGCAGTGCTAGTCCCGGGGGCGGGAGAGGCTACAATGAGCAGTTCTTC
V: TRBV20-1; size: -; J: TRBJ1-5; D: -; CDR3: CSARTDSSNQPQHF; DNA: TGCAGTGCCCGCACAGACAGTAGCAATCAGCCCCAGCATTTT
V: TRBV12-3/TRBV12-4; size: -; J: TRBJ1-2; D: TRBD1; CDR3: CASSLGTGGGTNYGYTF; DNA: TGTGCCAGCAGTTTAGGGACAGGGGGCGGGACTAACTATGGCTACACCTTC
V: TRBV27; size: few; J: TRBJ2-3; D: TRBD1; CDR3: CASSLWLSQGDTQYF; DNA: TGTGCCAGCAGTTTATGGCTATCACAGGGGGATACGCAGTATTTT
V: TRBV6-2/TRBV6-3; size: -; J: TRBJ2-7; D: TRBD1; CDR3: CASSYRGGQGHEQYF; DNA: TGTGCCAGCAGTTACCGTGGCGGACAGGGCCACGAGCAGTACTTC
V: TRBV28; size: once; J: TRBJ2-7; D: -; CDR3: CASSPKSRGLLFAEQYF; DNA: TGTGCCAGCAGTCCGAAGTCCAGGGGCCTGCTTTTTGCCGAGCAGTACTTC
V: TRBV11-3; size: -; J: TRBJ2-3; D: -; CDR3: CASSTGRGSDTQYF; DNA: TGTGCCAGCAGCACCGGCCGGGGATCAGATACGCAGTATTTT
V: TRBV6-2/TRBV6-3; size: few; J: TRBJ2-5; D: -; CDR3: CASSYGGGKETQYF; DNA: TGTGCCAGCAGTTACGGCGGGGGCAAAGAGACCCAGTACTTC
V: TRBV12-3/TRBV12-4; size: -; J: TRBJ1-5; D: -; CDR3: CASSLRWGRGTYSNQPQHF; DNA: TGTGCCAGCAGTCTGCGGTGGGGCAGGGGCACTTATAGCAATCAGCCCCAGCATTTT
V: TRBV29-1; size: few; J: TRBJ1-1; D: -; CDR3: CSVGHPNTEAFF; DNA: TGCAGCGTTGGACACCCGAACACTGAAGCTTTCTTT
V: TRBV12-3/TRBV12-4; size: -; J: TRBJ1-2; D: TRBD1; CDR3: CASREYRGGYTF; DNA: TGTGCCAGCAGGGAGTACAGGGGTGGCTACACCTTC
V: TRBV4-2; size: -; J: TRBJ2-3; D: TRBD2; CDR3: CASSLEPAPGLGTDTQYF; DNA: TGTGCCAGCAGTCTGGAGCCCGCCCCGGGACTAGGTACAGATACGCAGTATTTT
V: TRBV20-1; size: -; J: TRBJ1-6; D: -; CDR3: CSARDLTGYNSPLHF; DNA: TGCAGTGCTAGAGATCTAACAGGGTATAATTCACCCCTCCACTTT
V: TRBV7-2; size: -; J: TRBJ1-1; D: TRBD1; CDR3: CASSLVNRGLRGTEAFF; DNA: TGTGCCAGCAGCTTAGTAAACAGGGGGCTAAGAGGCACTGAAGCTTTCTTT
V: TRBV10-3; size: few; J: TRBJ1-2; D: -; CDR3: CAISESRPRYGYTF; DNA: TGTGCCATCAGTGAGTCGAGACCCAGGTATGGCTACACCTTC
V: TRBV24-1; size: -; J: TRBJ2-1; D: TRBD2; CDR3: CATSDLAGRRTNGQFF; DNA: TGTGCCACCAGTGATTTGGCCGGGAGGAGGACCAATGGGCAGTTCTTC
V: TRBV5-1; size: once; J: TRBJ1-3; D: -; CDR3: CASSSSLSSGNTIYF; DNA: TGCGCCAGCAGCTCGTCGTTGTCCTCTGGAAACACCATATATTTT
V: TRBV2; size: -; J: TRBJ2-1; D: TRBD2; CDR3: CASSELGLAGGEQFF; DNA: TGTGCCAGCAGTGAACTTGGACTAGCGGGGGGGGAGCAGTTCTTC
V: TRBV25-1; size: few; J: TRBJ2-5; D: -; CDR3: CASSEPPATARETQYF; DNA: TGTGCCAGCAGTGAACCCCCCGCGACTGCTCGAGAGACCCAGTACTTC
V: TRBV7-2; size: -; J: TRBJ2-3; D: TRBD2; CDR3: CASNLVAGGGTDTQYF; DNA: TGTGCCAGCAACTTAGTAGCGGGGGGTGGTACAGATACGCAGTATTTT
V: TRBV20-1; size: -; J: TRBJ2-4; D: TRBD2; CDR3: CSARDASGVNIQYF; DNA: TGCAGTGCTAGAGATGCTAGCGGGGTAAACATTCAGTACTTC
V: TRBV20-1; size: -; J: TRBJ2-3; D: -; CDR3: CSARAASSFIGTQYF; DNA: TGCAGTGCTAGAGCCGCTAGCAGTTTCATTGGTACGCAGTATTTT
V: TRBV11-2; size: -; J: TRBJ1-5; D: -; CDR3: CASSPWADQPQHF; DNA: TGTGCCAGCAGCCCGTGGGCCGATCAGCCCCAGCATTTT
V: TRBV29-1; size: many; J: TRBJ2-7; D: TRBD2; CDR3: CSVAGTSGGSYEQYF; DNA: TGCAGCGTTGCGGGGACTAGCGGGGGGAGCTACGAGCAGTACTTC
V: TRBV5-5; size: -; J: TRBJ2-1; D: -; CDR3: CASSFPTTGIVSKLNEQFF; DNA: TGTGCCAGCAGCTTCCCAACAACGGGGATCGTGTCCAAACTCAATGAGCAGTTCTTC
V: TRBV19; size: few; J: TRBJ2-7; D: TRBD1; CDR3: CASSLTGTYKQYF; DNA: TGTGCCAGTAGCCTGACAGGGACCTACAAGCAGTACTTC
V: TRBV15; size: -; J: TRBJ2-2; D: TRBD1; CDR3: CATSNYRQGNTGELFF; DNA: TGTGCCACCAGCAACTATCGACAGGGCAACACCGGGGAGCTGTTTTTT
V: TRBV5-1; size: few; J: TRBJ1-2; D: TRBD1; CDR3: CASSFTGQGYTF; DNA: TGCGCCAGCAGCTTTACAGGACAGGGGTACACCTTC
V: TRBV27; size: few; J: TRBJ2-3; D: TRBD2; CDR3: CASSPLVREAHTDTQYF; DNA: TGTGCCAGCAGTCCCCTAGTACGGGAGGCCCACACAGATACGCAGTATTTT
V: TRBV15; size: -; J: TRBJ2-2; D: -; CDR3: CATSTKESGELFF; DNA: TGTGCCACCAGCACTAAGGAGTCCGGGGAGCTGTTTTTT
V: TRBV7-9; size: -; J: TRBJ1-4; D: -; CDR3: CASSPGPLEKLFF; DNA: TGTGCCAGCAGCCCCGGGCCACTCGAAAAACTGTTTTTT
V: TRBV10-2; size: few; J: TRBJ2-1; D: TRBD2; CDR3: CASRGTSGGPSYNEQFF; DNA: TGCGCCAGCAGGGGGACTAGCGGGGGACCCTCCTACAATGAGCAGTTCTTC
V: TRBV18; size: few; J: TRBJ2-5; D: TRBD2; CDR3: CASSPLSGARETQYF; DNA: TGTGCCAGCTCACCTCTCAGCGGGGCCCGGGAGACCCAGTACTTC